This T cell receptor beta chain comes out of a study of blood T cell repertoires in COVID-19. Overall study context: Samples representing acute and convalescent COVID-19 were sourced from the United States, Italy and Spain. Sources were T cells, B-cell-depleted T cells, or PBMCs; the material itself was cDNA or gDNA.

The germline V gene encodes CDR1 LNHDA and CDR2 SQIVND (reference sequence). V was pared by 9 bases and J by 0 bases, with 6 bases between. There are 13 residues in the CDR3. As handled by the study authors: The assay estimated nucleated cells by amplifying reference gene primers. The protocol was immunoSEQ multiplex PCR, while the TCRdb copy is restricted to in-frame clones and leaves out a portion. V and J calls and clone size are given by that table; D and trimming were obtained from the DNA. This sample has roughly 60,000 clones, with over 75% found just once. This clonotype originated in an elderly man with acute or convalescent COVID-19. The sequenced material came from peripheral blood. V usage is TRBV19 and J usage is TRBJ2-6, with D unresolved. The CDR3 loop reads CASRDSGANVLTF. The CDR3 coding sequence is TGTGCCAGCCGAGACTCTGGGGCCAACGTCCTGACTTTC.